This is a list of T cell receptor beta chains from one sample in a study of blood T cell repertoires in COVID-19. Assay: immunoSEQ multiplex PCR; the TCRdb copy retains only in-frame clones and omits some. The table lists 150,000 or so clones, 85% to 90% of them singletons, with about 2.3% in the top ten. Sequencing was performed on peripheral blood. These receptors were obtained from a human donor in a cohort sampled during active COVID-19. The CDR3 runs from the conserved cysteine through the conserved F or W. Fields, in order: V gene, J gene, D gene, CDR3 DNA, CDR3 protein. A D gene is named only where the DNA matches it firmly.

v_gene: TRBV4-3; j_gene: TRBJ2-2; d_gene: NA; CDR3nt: TGCGCCAGCAGCCAAGGAGCGCCAGGGGCCGCGGCCGGGGAGCTGTTTTTT; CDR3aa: CASSQGAPGAAAGELFF
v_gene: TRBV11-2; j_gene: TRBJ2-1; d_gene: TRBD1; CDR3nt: TGTGCCAGCAGCCCCGGACAGGGCTTGTTCAATGAGCAGTTCTTC; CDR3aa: CASSPGQGLFNEQFF
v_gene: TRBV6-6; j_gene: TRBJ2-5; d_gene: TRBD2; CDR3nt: TGTGCCAGCAGACTAGCGGGGGGGCTGGAGACCCAGTACTTC; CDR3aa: CASRLAGGLETQYF
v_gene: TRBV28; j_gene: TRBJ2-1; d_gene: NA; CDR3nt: TGTGCCAGCAGTTTAGGCTGGGAGCAGTTCTTC; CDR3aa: CASSLGWEQFF
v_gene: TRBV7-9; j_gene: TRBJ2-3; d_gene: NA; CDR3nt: TGTGCCAGCAGCTTCGGACAAGGAGTAGATACGCAGTATTTT; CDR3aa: CASSFGQGVDTQYF
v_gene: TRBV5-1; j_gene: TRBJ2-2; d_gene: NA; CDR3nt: TGCGCCAGCAGCCGCGAATACACCGGGGAGCTGTTTTTT; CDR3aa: CASSREYTGELFF
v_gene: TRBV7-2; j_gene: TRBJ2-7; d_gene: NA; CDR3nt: TGTGCCAGCAGCTCACCCCCTACCTACGAGCAGTACTTC; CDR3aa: CASSSPPTYEQYF
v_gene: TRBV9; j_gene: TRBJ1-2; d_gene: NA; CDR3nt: TGTGCCAGCAGTCAGTCCTATGGCTACACCTTC; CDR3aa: CASSQSYGYTF
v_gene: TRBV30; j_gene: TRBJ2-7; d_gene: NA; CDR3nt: TGTGCCTGGAGTGTAAACAGCTACGAGCAGTACTTC; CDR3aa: CAWSVNSYEQYF
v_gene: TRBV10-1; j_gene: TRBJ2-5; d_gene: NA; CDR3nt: TGCGCCAGCAGTGAGTCTCCCAGCGCCTGCGTGGTGGTCACCCAGTACTTC; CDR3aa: CASSESPSACVVVTQYF
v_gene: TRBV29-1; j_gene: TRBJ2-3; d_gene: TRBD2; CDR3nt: TGCAGCGTAGCTATAGCGGGAGGGCCAGATACGCAGTATTTT; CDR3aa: CSVAIAGGPDTQYF
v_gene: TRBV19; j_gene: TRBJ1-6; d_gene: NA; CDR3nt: TGTGCCAGTACCCCAGGAGGAGGTTCACCCCTCCACTTT; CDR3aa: CASTPGGGSPLHF
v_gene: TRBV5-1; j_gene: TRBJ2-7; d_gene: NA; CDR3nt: TGCGCCAGCAGCTTGACGAGCGACCCCACGGGCGAGCAGTACTTC; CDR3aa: CASSLTSDPTGEQYF
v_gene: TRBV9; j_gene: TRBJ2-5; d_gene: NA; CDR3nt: TGTGCCAGCAGCGAGGGGGAGACCCAGTACTTC; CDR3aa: CASSEGETQYF